The 17 T cell receptor beta chains below come from one sample, sequenced in a study of T cell responses to AZD1222 COVID-19 vaccine. The protocol was immunoSEQ multiplex PCR, while the TCRdb copy is restricted to in-frame clones and leaves out a portion. The sample contains around 86,000 clones, 90% of which appear only once. The source material was peripheral blood, sampled on day 0 of AZD1222 vaccination. These receptors all come from an adult in good health.

The rearrangement joins TRBV6-5 to TRBJ2-3, with 11 positions matching TRBD2. CDR1 MNHEY and CDR2 SVGAGI come from the germline V gene. The CDR3 covers 14 residues. V was pared by 8 bases and J by 4 bases, with 5 bases of the junction left unmatched. The DNA for the CDR3 is TGTGCCAGCTATAGCGGGGGGGTCTCAGATACGCAGTATTTT. Amino acids: CASYSGGVSDTQYF.

The chain employs TRBV11-1 and TRBJ1-1, with TRBD1 matching 8 bases. The CDR3 spans 16 residues. V gave up 1 base and J gave up 3 bases; unmatched junction bases: 7. From germline, CDR1 is SGHAT and CDR2 FQDESV (reference sequence). DNA for the CDR3: TGTGCCAGCAGCTTAGGGGTGACAGGGGCGGACACTGAAGCTTTCTTT. Protein sequence: CASSLGVTGADTEAFF. The full variable domain, with the rest looked up from reference TRBV11-1 and TRBJ1-1, is EAEVAQSPRYKITEKSQAVAFWCDPISGHATLYWYRQILGQGPELLVQFQDESVVDDSQLPKDRFSAERLKGVDSTLKIQPAELGDSAMYLCASSLGVTGADTEAFFGQGTRLTVV.

This clone was observed once. For the CDR3, the DNA is TGTGCCAGCAGCCTAGACTTCGGGGGAAAGGATTCACCCCTCCACTTT. It specifies CASSLDFGGKDSPLHF. The genes are TRBV5-6 and TRBJ1-6; tentatively, D is TRBD1 (5 bases). The CDR3 extends over 16 amino acids. Germline V CDR1 and CDR2: SGHDT, YYEEEE. Trimming removed 4 bases from V and 8 bases from J, with 19 bases in between. Drawing the rest from reference TRBV5-6 and TRBJ1-6, the complete variable domain is DAGVTQSPTHLIKTRGQQVTLRCSPKSGHDTVSWYQQALGQGPQFIFQYYEEEERQRGNFPDRFSGHQFPNYSSELNVNALLLGDSALYLCASSLDFGGKDSPLHFGNGTRLTVT.

This chain links TRBV18 with TRBJ1-2; D remains ambiguous. Trimming took 2 bases from V and 7 from J, leaving 14 bases between them. Germline values: CDR1 KGHSH, CDR2 LQKENI. The CDR3 runs 14 residues. CDR3 protein: CASSPSVAGSGYTF. DNA for the CDR3: TGTGCCAGCTCACCATCCGTGGCCGGCTCTGGCTACACCTTC. Looking up the rest from reference TRBV18 and TRBJ1-2 gives the full variable domain: NAGVMQNPRHLVRRRGQEARLRCSPMKGHSHVYWYRQLPEEGLKFMVYLQKENIIDESGMPKERFSAEFPKEGPSILRIQQVVRGDSAAYFCASSPSVAGSGYTFGSGTRLTVV.

CDR3 region: CASSYSFWGVGNTIYF. CDR3 nucleotide sequence: TGTGCCAGCAGTTACTCGTTTTGGGGCGTCGGAAACACCATATATTTT. V usage is TRBV6-5 and J usage is TRBJ1-3; maybe TRBD1 (5 bases). The CDR3 totals 16 residues. The germline V and J ends were trimmed by 0 bases and 4 bases, with 13 bases remaining between them. Per germline, CDR1 MNHEY and CDR2 SVGAGI.

A single count supports this clone. V usage is TRBV19 and J usage is TRBJ2-7; no clear D gene. The V end was cut by 10 bases, the J end by 7 bases, with 20 bases between. Germline V gives CDR1 LNHDA, CDR2 SQIVND (reference sequence). This CDR3 has 13 residues. CDR3 in amino acids: CATRNAVASEQYF. The DNA for the CDR3 is TGTGCCACCCGCAACGCGGTGGCTTCAGAGCAGTACTTC. Supplemented by reference TRBV19 and TRBJ2-7, the full variable domain reads DGGITQSPKYLFRKEGQNVTLSCEQNLNHDAMYWYRQDPGQGLRLIYYSQIVNDFQKGDIAEGYSVSREKKESFPLTVTSAQKNPTAFYLCATRNAVASEQYFGPGTRLTVT.

In its sample, this clone was seen once. The chain has TRBV7-9 and TRBJ2-7; TRBD1 is a possible D gene (5 bases). Germline-derived CDR1 and CDR2 are SEHNR and FQNEAQ (reference sequence). Trimming cost V 1 base and J 0 bases, with 7 bases left between them. This CDR3 is 14 amino acids long. The CDR3: CASSLGGTSYEQYF. DNA of the CDR3: TGTGCCAGCAGCTTAGGGGGCACCTCCTACGAGCAGTACTTC.

The chain links TRBV6-5 to TRBJ1-5; no reliable D call. The CDR3 is 15 amino acids. Trimming took 0 bases from V and 0 from J, leaving 6 bases between them. Germline CDR1 reads MNHEY; CDR2 reads SVGAGI. CDR3 nucleotide sequence: TGTGCCAGCAGTTACTCGGCGGATAGCAATCAGCCCCAGCATTTT. It specifies CASSYSADSNQPQHF.

This chain connects TRBV4-1 to TRBJ1-5; tentative D call: TRBD1 (6 bases). V was cut by 1 base and J by 2 bases, with 12 bases left in between. Germline V gene sequence: CDR1 MGHRA, CDR2 YSYEKL. The CDR3 totals 16 residues. The CDR3 sequence: CASSQATGSGNQPQHF. The CDR3 coding sequence is TGCGCCAGCAGCCAAGCGACAGGTTCGGGCAATCAGCCCCAGCATTTT.

This clone has just one count. The chain employs TRBV11-2 and TRBJ1-1, with a tentative D call TRBD1 (5 bases). V was pared by 5 bases and J by 11 bases, with 15 bases between. There are 12 residues in the CDR3. The germline CDR1 and CDR2 sequences are SGHAT and FQNNGV. The CDR3 is CASSLTWGSAFF. As DNA, the CDR3 is TGTGCCAGCAGCCTGACCTGGGGGAGCGCTTTCTTT.

This chain's CDR3 is CASSFPQGSYEYYGYTF. The CDR3 DNA sequence: TGTGCCAGCAGTTTCCCCCAGGGGTCTTATGAGTACTATGGCTACACCTTC. The chain couples TRBV28 to TRBJ1-2, with D possibly matching TRBD1 (6 bases). The ends were cut back, 3 bases at V and 3 bases at J, with 20 bases in the middle. The germline V gene has CDR1 MDHEN and CDR2 SYDVKM. The CDR3 runs to 17 residues.

This clone has only one observation. The rearrangement joins TRBV18 to TRBJ2-5; tentatively, D is TRBD2 (7 bases). V was shortened by 2 bases and J by 3 bases, with 16 bases between the two germline ends. Germline CDR1 and CDR2: KGHSH and LQKENI. This CDR3 contains 16 residues. CDR3 DNA: TGTGCCAGCTCACCAAACGGGGGGCTGATAGAAGAGACCCAGTACTTC. Protein: CASSPNGGLIEETQYF.

J is TRBJ2-1 and V is TRBV5-1, with 11 bases fitting TRBD2. Germline trimming cut 2 bases from V and 5 bases from J; bases unmatched to any gene: 6. The CDR3 sequence is 16 residues long. Looked up from germline, CDR1 is SGHRS and CDR2 is YFSETQ. Here the CDR3 DNA reads TGCGCCAGCAGCTTCCAGACTAGCGGGGCAAACAATGAGCAGTTCTTC. This codes for CASSFQTSGANNEQFF.

The chain has TRBV4-2 and TRBJ2-1, with 8 bases matching TRBD1. Germline CDR1 and CDR2: LGHNA and YNFKEQ. The ends lost 0 bases at V and 4 bases at J; junction bases unmatched: 5. This CDR3 spans 16 amino acids. The CDR3 DNA sequence: TGTGCCAGCAGCCAAGATCCAGGGGGCGATTACAATGAGCAGTTCTTC. Amino acids: CASSQDPGGDYNEQFF.

The J gene is TRBJ2-7, the V gene TRBV5-1, with 12 bases fitting TRBD2. With 7 bases clipped from V and 5 bases from J, the junction kept 16 bases outside the gene matches. The germline V gene encodes CDR1 SGHRS and CDR2 YFSETQ. The CDR3 runs to 17 residues. This chain's CDR3 is CASALAESSGGAHEQYF. The CDR3 DNA reads as TGCGCCAGCGCCCTGGCCGAATCTAGCGGGGGGGCTCACGAGCAGTACTTC.

The genes are TRBV7-2 and TRBJ1-1, with D unresolved. V was clipped by 7 bases and J by 1 base, with 13 bases between them. CDR1 and CDR2 from the germline V gene are SGHTA and FQGNSA. The CDR3 extends over 14 amino acids. For the CDR3, the DNA is TGTGCCAGCACCCTAAGGCAGACGAACACTGAAGCTTTCTTT. Translation: CASTLRQTNTEAFF.

J is TRBJ1-2 and V is TRBV28, with D hard to call. The CDR3 loop spans 12 amino acids. The ends were cut back, 3 bases at V and 4 bases at J, with 6 bases in the middle. Germline loops: CDR1 MDHEN, CDR2 SYDVKM. The chain's CDR3 is CASSFRVYGYTF. CDR3 nucleotide sequence: TGTGCCAGCAGTTTCCGGGTCTATGGCTACACCTTC.